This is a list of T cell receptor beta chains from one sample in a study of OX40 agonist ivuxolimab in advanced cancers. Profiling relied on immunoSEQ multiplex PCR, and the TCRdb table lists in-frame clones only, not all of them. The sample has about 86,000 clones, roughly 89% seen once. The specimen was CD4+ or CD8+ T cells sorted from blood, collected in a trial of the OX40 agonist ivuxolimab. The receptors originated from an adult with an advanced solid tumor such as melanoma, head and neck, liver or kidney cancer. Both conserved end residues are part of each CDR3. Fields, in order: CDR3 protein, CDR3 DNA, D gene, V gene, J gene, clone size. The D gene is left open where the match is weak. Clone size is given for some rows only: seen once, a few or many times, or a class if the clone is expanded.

CDR3aa: CASSLRGYEQYF
CDR3nt: TGTGCCAGCAGTTTAAGGGGCTACGAGCAGTACTTC
d_gene: .
v_gene: TRBV28
j_gene: TRBJ2-7
abundance: once

CDR3aa: CASRLGTSGGYTF
CDR3nt: TGTGCCAGCAGGCTCGGGACCAGCGGGGGCTACACCTTC
d_gene: .
v_gene: TRBV7-8
j_gene: TRBJ1-2
abundance: .

CDR3aa: CAITPESKRTQYF
CDR3nt: TGTGCCATCACCCCGGAATCGAAAAGGACCCAGTACTTC
d_gene: .
v_gene: TRBV10-3
j_gene: TRBJ2-5
abundance: .

CDR3aa: CASSSLAGGGEQYF
CDR3nt: TGTGCCAGCAGCTCTCTAGCGGGAGGCGGGGAGCAGTACTTC
d_gene: TRBD2
v_gene: TRBV27
j_gene: TRBJ2-7
abundance: once

CDR3aa: CASERGREQYF
CDR3nt: TGTGCCAGTGAGAGGGGGCGCGAGCAGTACTTC
d_gene: TRBD1
v_gene: TRBV19
j_gene: TRBJ2-7
abundance: .

CDR3aa: CASRGPYEQYF
CDR3nt: TGTGCCAGCCGCGGGCCCTACGAGCAGTACTTC
d_gene: .
v_gene: TRBV28
j_gene: TRBJ2-7
abundance: .

CDR3aa: CASSSPDRLGYGYTF
CDR3nt: TGTGCCAGCAGTTCCCCAGACAGGCTCGGCTATGGCTACACCTTC
d_gene: .
v_gene: TRBV28
j_gene: TRBJ1-2
abundance: .

CDR3aa: CASSLRNNYEQYF
CDR3nt: TGTGCCAGCAGCTTAAGGAACAACTACGAGCAGTACTTC
d_gene: .
v_gene: TRBV2
j_gene: TRBJ2-7
abundance: .

CDR3aa: CASSLAGGPYEQYF
CDR3nt: TGCGCCAGCAGCTTAGCGGGGGGGCCCTACGAGCAGTACTTC
d_gene: TRBD2
v_gene: TRBV5-1
j_gene: TRBJ2-7
abundance: once

CDR3aa: CASSPLMRGDTEAFF
CDR3nt: TGTGCCAGCAGTCCCCTGATGAGGGGGGATACTGAAGCTTTCTTT
d_gene: .
v_gene: TRBV27
j_gene: TRBJ1-1
abundance: .

CDR3aa: CASSRAGGKGYGYTF
CDR3nt: TGTGCCAGTAGCCGGGCAGGGGGCAAGGGCTATGGCTACACCTTC
d_gene: TRBD1
v_gene: TRBV19
j_gene: TRBJ1-2
abundance: once

CDR3aa: CASSLTSDTYEQYF
CDR3nt: TGTGCCAGCAGCTTAACCTCGGACACATACGAGCAGTACTTC
d_gene: .
v_gene: TRBV7-3
j_gene: TRBJ2-7
abundance: .

CDR3aa: CASSNGQGDYGYTF
CDR3nt: TGTGCCAGCAGCAACGGACAGGGTGACTATGGCTACACCTTC
d_gene: TRBD1
v_gene: TRBV7-3
j_gene: TRBJ1-2
abundance: .

CDR3aa: CASSVGVQGHRGEKLFF
CDR3nt: TGTGCCAGCAGCGTAGGAGTTCAGGGACACAGGGGTGAAAAACTGTTTTTT
d_gene: TRBD1
v_gene: TRBV9
j_gene: TRBJ1-4
abundance: .

CDR3aa: CASRGRGDTGELFF
CDR3nt: TGTGCCAGCAGGGGGCGAGGGGACACCGGGGAGCTGTTTTTT
d_gene: .
v_gene: TRBV2
j_gene: TRBJ2-2
abundance: .

CDR3aa: CAINTGDSPLHF
CDR3nt: TGTGCCATCAACACAGGGGATTCACCCCTCCACTTT
d_gene: TRBD1
v_gene: TRBV10-3
j_gene: TRBJ1-6
abundance: .

CDR3aa: CASSMQGHYGYTF
CDR3nt: TGTGCCAGTAGTATGCAGGGACACTATGGCTACACCTTC
d_gene: .
v_gene: TRBV19
j_gene: TRBJ1-2
abundance: once

CDR3aa: CASSPLSTSGSYYTGELFF
CDR3nt: TGTGCCAGTAGTCCCCTTTCGACTAGCGGGAGTTATTACACCGGGGAGCTGTTTTTT
d_gene: TRBD2
v_gene: TRBV19
j_gene: TRBJ2-2
abundance: .

CDR3aa: CASSGEGLAGEPYNEQFF
CDR3nt: TGTGCCAGCAGTGGAGAGGGACTAGCGGGGGAGCCCTACAATGAGCAGTTCTTC
d_gene: TRBD2
v_gene: TRBV27
j_gene: TRBJ2-1
abundance: .

CDR3aa: CASSSKPGQGAYEQYF
CDR3nt: TGTGCCAGCAGTTCTAAACCGGGACAGGGGGCGTACGAGCAGTACTTC
d_gene: TRBD1
v_gene: TRBV7-9
j_gene: TRBJ2-7
abundance: .

CDR3aa: CASSLVVSPRLSYNEQFF
CDR3nt: TGTGCCAGCAGCTTAGTGGTTAGCCCGAGGTTGAGCTACAATGAGCAGTTCTTC
d_gene: .
v_gene: TRBV11-2
j_gene: TRBJ2-1
abundance: once

CDR3aa: CASRQTARNTEAFF
CDR3nt: TGTGCCAGCAGGCAGACAGCGAGGAACACTGAAGCTTTCTTT
d_gene: .
v_gene: TRBV6-1
j_gene: TRBJ1-1
abundance: .

CDR3aa: CASSLVAGPGTGELFF
CDR3nt: TGTGCCAGCAGCTTAGTTGCGGGGCCGGGTACCGGGGAGCTGTTTTTT
d_gene: .
v_gene: TRBV7-2
j_gene: TRBJ2-2
abundance: once

CDR3aa: CASSFGTENTEAFF
CDR3nt: TGTGCCAGCAGTTTTGGGACAGAGAACACTGAAGCTTTCTTT
d_gene: TRBD1
v_gene: TRBV6-1
j_gene: TRBJ1-1
abundance: .

CDR3aa: CASSPRRVRNSSGANVLTF
CDR3nt: TGTGCCAGCAGCCCGAGGCGGGTCAGGAATTCCTCTGGGGCCAACGTCCTGACTTTC
d_gene: .
v_gene: TRBV13
j_gene: TRBJ2-6
abundance: .

CDR3aa: CASSLGGQGGGQPQHF
CDR3nt: TGCGCCAGCAGCTTGGGTGGACAGGGAGGAGGTCAGCCCCAGCATTTT
d_gene: TRBD1
v_gene: TRBV5-1
j_gene: TRBJ1-5
abundance: .

CDR3aa: CASSPNWREATDTQYF
CDR3nt: TGTGCCAGCAGCCCCAACTGGCGGGAGGCCACAGATACGCAGTATTTT
d_gene: TRBD2
v_gene: TRBV4-2
j_gene: TRBJ2-3
abundance: .

CDR3aa: CATSRGLSNSPLHF
CDR3nt: TGTGCCACCAGCAGAGGTCTGTCGAATTCACCCCTCCACTTT
d_gene: .
v_gene: TRBV15
j_gene: TRBJ1-6
abundance: .

CDR3aa: CASSPSGLLLGELFF
CDR3nt: TGTGCCAGCAGCCCTTCGGGACTGTTGCTCGGGGAGCTGTTTTTT
d_gene: .
v_gene: TRBV11-2
j_gene: TRBJ2-2
abundance: .

CDR3aa: CAIRTSSYEQYF
CDR3nt: TGTGCCATCCGGACTAGCTCCTACGAGCAGTACTTC
d_gene: TRBD2
v_gene: TRBV6-1
j_gene: TRBJ2-7
abundance: .